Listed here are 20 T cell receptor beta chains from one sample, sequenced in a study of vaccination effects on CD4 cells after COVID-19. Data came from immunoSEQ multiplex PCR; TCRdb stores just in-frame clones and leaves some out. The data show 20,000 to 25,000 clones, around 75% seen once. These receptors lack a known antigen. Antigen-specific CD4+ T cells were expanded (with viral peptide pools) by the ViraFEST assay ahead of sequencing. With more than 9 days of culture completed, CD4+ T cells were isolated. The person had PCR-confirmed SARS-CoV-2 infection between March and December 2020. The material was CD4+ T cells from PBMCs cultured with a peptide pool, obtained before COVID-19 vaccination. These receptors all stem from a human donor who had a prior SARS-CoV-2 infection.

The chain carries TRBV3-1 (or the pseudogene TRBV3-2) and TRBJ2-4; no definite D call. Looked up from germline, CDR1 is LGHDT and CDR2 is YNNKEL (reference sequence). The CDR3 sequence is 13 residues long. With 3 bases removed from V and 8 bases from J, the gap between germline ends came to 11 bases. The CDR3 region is CASSHLGLDIQYF. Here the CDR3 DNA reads TGTGCCAGCAGCCACCTAGGGTTGGACATTCAGTACTTC.

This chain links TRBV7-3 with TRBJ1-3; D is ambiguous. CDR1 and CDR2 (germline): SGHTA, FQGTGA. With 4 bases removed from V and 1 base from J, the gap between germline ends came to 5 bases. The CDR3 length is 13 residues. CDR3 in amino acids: CASSSQSGNTIYF. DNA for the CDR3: TGTGCCAGCAGCTCCCAGTCTGGAAACACCATATATTTT.

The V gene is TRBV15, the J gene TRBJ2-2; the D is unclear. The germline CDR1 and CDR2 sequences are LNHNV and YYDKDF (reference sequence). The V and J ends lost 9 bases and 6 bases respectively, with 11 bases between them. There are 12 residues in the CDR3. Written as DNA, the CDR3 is TGTGCCACGGGGAAGAGGTCCGGGGAGCTGTTTTTT. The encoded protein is CATGKRSGELFF. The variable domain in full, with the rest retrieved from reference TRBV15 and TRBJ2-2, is DAMVIQNPRYQVTQFGKPVTLSCSQTLNHNVMYWYQQKSSQAPKLLFHYYDKDFNNEADTPDNFQSRRPNTSFCFLDIRSPGLGDTAMYLCATGKRSGELFFGEGSRLTVL.

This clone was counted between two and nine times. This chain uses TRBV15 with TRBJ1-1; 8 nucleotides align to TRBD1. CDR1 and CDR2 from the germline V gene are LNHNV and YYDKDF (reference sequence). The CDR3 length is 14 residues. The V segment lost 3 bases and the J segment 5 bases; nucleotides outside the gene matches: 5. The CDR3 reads CATSRDRVGTEAFF. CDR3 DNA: TGTGCCACCAGCAGGGACAGGGTGGGTACTGAAGCTTTCTTT.

The CDR3 region is CAWAGDAKPLHF. Written as DNA, the CDR3 is TGTGCCTGGGCCGGGGACGCAAAACCCCTCCACTTT. This rearrangement joins TRBV30 to TRBJ1-6; a possible D gene is TRBD1 (5 bases). V was pared by 5 bases and J by 12 bases, with 14 bases between. Germline values: CDR1 GTSNPN, CDR2 SVGIG (reference sequence). CDR3 length: 12 residues.

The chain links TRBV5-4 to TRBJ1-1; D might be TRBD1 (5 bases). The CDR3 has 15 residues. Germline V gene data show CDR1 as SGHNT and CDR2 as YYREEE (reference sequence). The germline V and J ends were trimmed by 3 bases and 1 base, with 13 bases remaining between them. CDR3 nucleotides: TGTGCCAGCAGCTGGGCAGGGAGAAAGAACACTGAAGCTTTCTTT. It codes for CASSWAGRKNTEAFF.

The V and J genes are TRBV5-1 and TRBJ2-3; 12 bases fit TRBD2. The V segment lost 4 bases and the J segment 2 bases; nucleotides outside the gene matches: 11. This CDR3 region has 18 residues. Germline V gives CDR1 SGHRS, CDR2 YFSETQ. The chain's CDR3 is CASSRQTRTSGVTDTQYF. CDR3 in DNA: TGCGCCAGCAGCCGGCAAACCCGGACTAGCGGGGTCACAGATACGCAGTATTTT.

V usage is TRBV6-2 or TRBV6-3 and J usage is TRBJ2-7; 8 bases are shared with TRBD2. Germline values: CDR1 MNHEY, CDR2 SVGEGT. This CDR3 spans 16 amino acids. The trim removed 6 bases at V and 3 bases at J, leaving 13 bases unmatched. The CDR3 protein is CASRPLSGMVLYEQYF. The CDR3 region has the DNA TGTGCCAGCAGACCTCTTAGCGGGATGGTCCTCTACGAGCAGTACTTC.

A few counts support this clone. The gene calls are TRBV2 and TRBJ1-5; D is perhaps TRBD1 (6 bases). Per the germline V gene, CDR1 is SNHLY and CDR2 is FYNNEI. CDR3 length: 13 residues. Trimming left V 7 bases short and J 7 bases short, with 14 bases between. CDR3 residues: CASKGEPYQPQHF. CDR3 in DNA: TGTGCCAGCAAGGGGGAGCCTTACCAGCCCCAGCATTTT.

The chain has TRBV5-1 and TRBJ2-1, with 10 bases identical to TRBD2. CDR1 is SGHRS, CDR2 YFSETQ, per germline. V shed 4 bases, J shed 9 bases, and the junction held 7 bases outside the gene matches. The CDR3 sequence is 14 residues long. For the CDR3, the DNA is TGCGCCAGCAGCACTAGCGGGAATGATTTTGAGCAGTTCTTC. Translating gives CASSTSGNDFEQFF.

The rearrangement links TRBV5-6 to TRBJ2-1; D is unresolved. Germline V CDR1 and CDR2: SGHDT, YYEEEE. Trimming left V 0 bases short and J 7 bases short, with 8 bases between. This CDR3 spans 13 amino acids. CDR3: CASSLGGRNEQFF. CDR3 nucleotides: TGTGCCAGCAGCTTGGGGGGTAGAAATGAGCAGTTCTTC.

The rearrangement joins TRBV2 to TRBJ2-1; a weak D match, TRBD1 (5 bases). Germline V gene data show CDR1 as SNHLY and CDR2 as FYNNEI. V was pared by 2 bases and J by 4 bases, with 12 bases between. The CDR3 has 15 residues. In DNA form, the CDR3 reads TGTGCCAGCAGTGAAAAAGGCCAGGGATACAATGAGCAGTTCTTC. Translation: CASSEKGQGYNEQFF.

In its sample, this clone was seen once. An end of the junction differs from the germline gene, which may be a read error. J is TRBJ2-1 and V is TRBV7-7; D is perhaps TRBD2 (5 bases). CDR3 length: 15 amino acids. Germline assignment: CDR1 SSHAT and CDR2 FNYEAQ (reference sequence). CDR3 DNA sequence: TGTGCTAGCAGCTTAGCCCGGGAACCCTACAATGAGCAGTTCTTC. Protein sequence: CASSLAREPYNEQFF.

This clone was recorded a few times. The CDR3 nucleotides read TGTGCCAGCAGTGAGGCGGGACAGGGGGCTTCACCCCTCCACTTT. Its protein is CASSEAGQGASPLHF. The chain joins TRBV25-1 to TRBJ1-6; 12 nucleotides match TRBD1. CDR3 length: 15 amino acids. The V gene end was trimmed by 3 bases and the J gene end by 9 bases; junction bases not matched to a gene: 3. The germline V gene has CDR1 MGHDK and CDR2 SYGVNS.

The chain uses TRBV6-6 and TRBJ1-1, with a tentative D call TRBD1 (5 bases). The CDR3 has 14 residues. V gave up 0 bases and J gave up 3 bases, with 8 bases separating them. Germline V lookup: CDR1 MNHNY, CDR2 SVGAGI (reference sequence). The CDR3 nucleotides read TGTGCCAGCAGTTACTCGGGACCGTACACTGAAGCTTTCTTT. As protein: CASSYSGPYTEAFF.

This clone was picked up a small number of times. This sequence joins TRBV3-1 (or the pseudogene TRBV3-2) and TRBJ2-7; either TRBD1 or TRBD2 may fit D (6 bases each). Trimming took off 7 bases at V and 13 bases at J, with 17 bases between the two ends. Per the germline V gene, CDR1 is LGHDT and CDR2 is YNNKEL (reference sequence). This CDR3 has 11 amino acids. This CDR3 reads CASNSGGPLYF. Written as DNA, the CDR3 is TGTGCCAGCAACTCTGGGGGGCCATTATACTTC.

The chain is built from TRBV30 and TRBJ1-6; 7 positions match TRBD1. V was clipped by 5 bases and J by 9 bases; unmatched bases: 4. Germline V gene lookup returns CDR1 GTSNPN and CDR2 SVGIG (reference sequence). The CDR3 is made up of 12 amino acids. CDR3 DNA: TGTGCCTGGGGGACAGAAGGTTCACCCCTCCACTTT. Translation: CAWGTEGSPLHF.

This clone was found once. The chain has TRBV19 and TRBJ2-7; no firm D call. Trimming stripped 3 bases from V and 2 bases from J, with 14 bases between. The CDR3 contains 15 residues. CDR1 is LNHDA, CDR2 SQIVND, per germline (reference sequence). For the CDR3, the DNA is TGTGCCAGTAGTATGCGGCTAGACGATGCCTACGAGCAGTACTTC. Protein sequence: CASSMRLDDAYEQYF.

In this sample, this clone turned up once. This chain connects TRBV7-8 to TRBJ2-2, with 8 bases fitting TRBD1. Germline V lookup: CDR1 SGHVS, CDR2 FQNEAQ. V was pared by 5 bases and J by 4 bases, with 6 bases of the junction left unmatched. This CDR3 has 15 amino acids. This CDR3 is CASSPLRGPTGELFF. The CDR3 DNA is TGTGCCAGCAGCCCGCTCAGGGGGCCCACCGGGGAGCTGTTTTTT.

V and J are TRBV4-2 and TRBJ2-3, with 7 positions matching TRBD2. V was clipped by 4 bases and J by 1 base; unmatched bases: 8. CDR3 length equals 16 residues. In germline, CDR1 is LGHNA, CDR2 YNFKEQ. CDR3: CASSLARGVGTDTQYF. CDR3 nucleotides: TGTGCCAGCAGCCTAGCACGGGGGGTCGGCACAGATACGCAGTATTTT.